A selection of T cell receptor beta chains follows, all from one sample in a study of type 1 regulatory T cells. These receptors have no identified antigens. TCRdb processed the reads anew with MiXCR; each CDR3 protein has one entry. Of around 23,000 distinct CDR3 sequences listed, around 47% are singletons. The sequencing sample was made of cultured T cells, either the whole culture or a sorted T cell fraction (not recorded which). Every receptor here comes from a human donor in good health. Both conserved end residues are part of each CDR3. The D gene is left open where the match is weak. Clone size is shown for a subset of rows, as once, few, many or a class of expanded clone.

j_call clone_size d_call v_call cdr3_nt cdr3_aa
TRBJ2-7 NA NA TRBV7-7 TGTGCTAGCAGCTTATCGGGGGATTCGAGCGAGCAGTACTTC CASSLSGDSSEQYF
TRBJ1-4 many NA TRBV7-8 TGTGCCAGCAGCTTAGACGCAAAACTGTTTTTT CASSLDAKLFF
TRBJ2-5 NA NA TRBV5-1 TGCGCCAGCAGCTTGTACGGTCAAGAGACCCAGTACTTC CASSLYGQETQYF
TRBJ2-7 NA NA TRBV12-3/TRBV12-4 TGTGCCAGCCGACACGCTGGATACTACGAGCAGTACTTC CASRHAGYYEQYF
TRBJ2-5 NA NA TRBV7-2 TGTGTCAGCAGCTTATCGGCTAGTGGGGGCGGGGAGACCCAGTACTTC CVSSLSASGGGETQYF
TRBJ1-2 NA NA TRBV20-1 TGCAGTGCTAGAGCTCCGGGACCCTTCGGCTACACCTTC CSARAPGPFGYTF
TRBJ1-1 NA TRBD1 TRBV3-1 TGTGCCAGCAGCCGGACAGGGGAAAACACTGAAGCTTTCTTT CASSRTGENTEAFF
TRBJ1-1 medium-sized NA TRBV10-3 TGTGCCATCAGCGAGGGGAGCCTCACTGAAGCTTTCTTT CAISEGSLTEAFF
TRBJ2-7 once NA TRBV7-8 TGTGCCAGCAGCGGGACTTACGGGACAGTAACCTACGAGCAGTACTTC CASSGTYGTVTYEQYF
TRBJ2-3 NA NA TRBV11-3 TGTGCCAGCAGCTTAATTGCGGGGGCCGATACGCAGTATTTT CASSLIAGADTQYF
TRBJ1-1 medium-sized TRBD1 TRBV10-2 TGCGCCAGCAGCAGGGGACAGGGGGCCTCGAACACTGAAGCTTTCTTT CASSRGQGASNTEAFF
TRBJ2-7 few NA TRBV7-2 TGTGCCAGCAGCATTCTACCGACAGTCTCCTACGAGCAGTACTTC CASSILPTVSYEQYF
TRBJ2-7 NA NA TRBV27 TGTGCCAGCAGTTTGTACGACACCTCCTACGAGCAGTACTTC CASSLYDTSYEQYF
TRBJ2-7 once NA TRBV20-1 TGCAGTGCTAGAGAGGGGGGTAGCTCCTACGAGCAGTACTTC CSAREGGSSYEQYF
TRBJ1-1 few TRBD1 TRBV28 TGTGCCAGCAGACGAGACAGGGGGCCTGGTAACACTGAAGCTTTCTTT CASRRDRGPGNTEAFF
TRBJ2-7 many TRBD2 TRBV6-5 TGTGCCAGTGGACTAGCGCGTTACGAGCAGTACTTC CASGLARYEQYF
TRBJ1-2 few NA TRBV12-3/TRBV12-4 TGTGCCAGCAGTTTAGAGGTGGAGGGCTACACCTTC CASSLEVEGYTF
TRBJ2-3 NA NA TRBV12-3/TRBV12-4 TGTGCCAGCACCCTGACCGGGAGCACAGATACGCAGTATTTT CASTLTGSTDTQYF